This T cell receptor beta chain was identified during a study of OX40 agonist ivuxolimab in advanced cancers. Regarding the complete study: Ivuxolimab was a fully human IgG2 agonistic monoclonal antibody targeting the costimulatory receptor OX40 (CD134). The purpose of peripheral TCRbeta sequencing was to test whether ivuxolimab changed TCR sequence diversity and led to clonal T-cell expansion. The paper covers the monotherapy dose-escalation part of the phase I ivuxolimab trial, which included N of about 56 patients. Intravenous ivuxolimab was administered to patients every 2 weeks at six dose levels: 0.01, 0.1, 0.3, 1.5, 3 and 10 mg/kg. Partial responses were achieved by three dose-escalation patients, of whom one had hepatocellular carcinoma and two had cutaneous melanoma. Prior anti-PD-1, anti-PD-L1 or anti-CTLA-4 therapy was permitted, and checkpoint inhibitors had been received by roughly two fifths of dose-escalation patients. Among the approximately 50 dose-escalation patients, 19 had hepatocellular carcinoma, about 15 melanoma, 9 renal cell carcinoma and 9 head and neck cancer. In the dose-escalation cohort, 70% to 85% of patients were male, and the mean age was around 60 years, with a range of about 23 to 85. Summary of the overall study and its limitations: In the 0.1-3.0 mg/kg groups, partial responders were among the patients with the lowest normalized peripheral clonal expansion, particularly in CD8+ T cells. At doses from 0.1 to 3.0 mg/kg, clonal expansion was seen in both CD4+ and CD8+ blood T cells between baseline and week 6. Low levels of normalized T-cell clonal expansion were also seen in some patients who did not respond. After ivuxolimab, CD8+ T cells had more expanded clones than CD4+ T cells on average. Antigen specificity was not determined for the clonally expanded peripheral T cells.

This clone is described as medium-sized (0.01 to 0.1%). Its antigen is not yet known. Base qualities are not recorded, but no much larger clone differs from it by a single base. To sequence the TCRbeta CDR3 region, genomic DNA was isolated from the sorted cells. The immunoSEQ Assay was used to sequence the TCRbeta CDR3 regions. Sourced from immuneACCESS, this table was stored by TCRdb with only in-frame sequences that have V and J called. A share of the clones is absent; for the studies checked, an unresolved V gene accounts for under half, and the remainder has no known explanation. This sample is represented by about 57,000 clones; 83% of them were singletons. Approximately 3% of the sample comes from the top ten. The trial excluded patients who had a history of autoimmune disease or who were on systemic immunosuppression. Peripheral blood for TCR sequencing was collected from all dose cohorts at baseline, on cycle 4 day 1, and on cycle 7 day 1. Samples were obtained from an open-label, multicenter, first-in-human phase I dose-escalation trial of ivuxolimab. Adults with locally advanced or metastatic melanoma, renal cell, hepatocellular, or head and neck squamous cell carcinoma were enrolled in the trial. CD4+ and CD8+ T cells were sorted separately from peripheral blood before TCR sequencing.

V sheds 5 bases and J sheds 5 bases, leaving 15 bases between their ends. The germline V gene encodes CDR1 SSHAT and CDR2 FNYEAQ (reference sequence). From the cysteine up to the phenylalanine, the CDR3 has a length of 14 residues. Only the CDR3 portion is preserved as DNA: 42 bases, with reading frame beginning at the first base. The chain joins TRBV7-7 to TRBJ2-5; the D assignment is uncertain and may be TRBD1 or TRBD2, with 5 bases supporting each. The source of this sequence is an adult with an advanced solid tumor such as melanoma, head and neck, liver or kidney cancer. The material was CD4+ or CD8+ T cells sorted from blood, obtained in a trial of the OX40 agonist ivuxolimab. The CDR3 is CASSPLGVGETQYF. The nucleotides read TGTGCCAGCAGCCCCTTGGGGGTTGGGGAGACCCAGTACTTC.